The T cell receptor beta chain under discussion was sequenced for a study of human T cells and chemical hapten exposure. The study's findings and limits: Sensitizing to DPC left TCRs with a frequency above 1 in 1000 unaltered.

This clonotype occurred many times. No antigen is known for it. V gave up 10 bases and J gave up 3 bases; unmatched junction bases: 7. Germline V gene data show CDR1 as MGHDK and CDR2 as SYGVNS. This CDR3 is built from 13 residues. Time point reported: patch test 2, 6 weeks after DPC sensitization. Stated treatment: therapeutic diphenylcyclopropenone sensitization with weekly scalp DPC. Unique molecular identifiers were attached to individual cDNA molecules within the library. TCRdb reanalysed the RACE reads using MiXCR and keeps one entry per CDR3 protein. Among about 70,000 distinct CDR3 sequences, about 9% were seen once, and the ten largest hold approximately 3.4%.

The chain is built from TRBV25-1 and TRBJ2-7; 9 nucleotides align to TRBD2. The sample was whole blood, taken in connection with sensitization to the hapten diphenylcyclopropenone (DPC). The clonotype comes from a woman in her fifties or sixties with alopecia areata. Some clones in this sample may be carry-over from other donors' samples. The CDR3 sequence is CATRNSGSYEQYF. Written as DNA, the CDR3 is TGTGCCACCCGAAATAGCGGGAGCTACGAGCAGTACTTC.